The 12 T cell receptor beta chains reported below all come from one sample, sequenced in a study of blood T cell repertoires in COVID-19. TCRdb's table, derived via immunoSEQ multiplex PCR, lists solely in-frame clones and lacks some. This table holds about 400,000 clones, 87% found once. Specimen: PBMCs or T cells enriched from blood (not recorded which). These TCRs come from a woman between 18 and 29 years old with acute COVID-19.

J is TRBJ1-6 and V is TRBV27; 7 positions match TRBD1. The junction had 4 bases not matched to a gene; V was cut back by 1 base and J by 7 bases. The CDR3 totals 15 residues. Looked up from germline, CDR1 is MNHEY and CDR2 is SMNVEV (reference sequence). The CDR3 sequence is CASSLFWDRNSPLHF. The CDR3 nucleotides read TGTGCCAGCAGTTTATTTTGGGACAGAAATTCACCCCTCCACTTT.

The sample holds a few counts of this clone. The chain carries TRBV29-1 and TRBJ2-7, with D uncertain. From germline, CDR1 is SQVTM and CDR2 ANQGSEA. The V and J ends lost 4 bases and 6 bases respectively, with 16 bases between them. The CDR3 is 13 amino acids. The CDR3 is CSVVGTLLGEQYF. In DNA form, the CDR3 reads TGCAGCGTTGTGGGCACCCTATTGGGCGAGCAGTACTTC.

This clone was found once. The rearrangement links TRBV25-1 to TRBJ2-5; D possibly corresponds to TRBD1 (5 bases). The V end lost 3 bases, the J end lost 9 bases, and 14 bases lay between the germline ends. The CDR3 extends over 13 amino acids. From germline, CDR1 is MGHDK and CDR2 SYGVNS. CDR3 protein: CASSDQGLVAQYF. CDR3 DNA sequence: TGTGCCAGCAGTGACCAGGGCCTCGTGGCCCAGTACTTC. Full variable domain (outside the CDR3, taken from reference TRBV25-1 and TRBJ2-5): EADIYQTPRYLVIGTGKKITLECSQTMGHDKMYWYQQDPGMELHLIHYSYGVNSTEKGDLSSESTVSRIRTEHFPLTLESARPSHTSQYLCASSDQGLVAQYFGPGTRLLVL.

J is TRBJ1-3 and V is TRBV11-2, with 7 bases aligning to TRBD1. Germline CDR1 and CDR2: SGHAT and FQNNGV. J was trimmed by 2 bases and V by 5 bases; bases with no gene match: 9. This CDR3 comprises 16 residues. The chain's CDR3 is CASSGRGGAAGNTIYF. As DNA, the CDR3 is TGTGCCAGCAGCGGGAGAGGGGGCGCGGCTGGAAACACCATATATTTT. Full variable domain (missing parts from reference TRBV11-2 and TRBJ1-3): EAGVAQSPRYKIIEKRQSVAFWCNPISGHATLYWYQQILGQGPKLLIQFQNNGVVDDSQLPKDRFSAERLKGVDSTLKIQPAKLEDSAVYLCASSGRGGAAGNTIYFGEGSWLTVV.

Here the CDR3 DNA reads TGCGCCAGCAGTCCGGGACAGGGACTATGGAACACTGAAGCTTTCTTT. This codes for CASSPGQGLWNTEAFF. The J gene is TRBJ1-1, the V gene TRBV5-1; 9 bases are a match to TRBD1. The CDR3 length is 16 residues. The V gene end was trimmed by 5 bases and the J gene end by 1 base; junction bases not matched to a gene: 9. CDR1 and CDR2 (germline): SGHRS, YFSETQ. The variable domain in full, with the rest retrieved from reference TRBV5-1 and TRBJ1-1, is KAGVTQTPRYLIKTRGQQVTLSCSPISGHRSVSWYQQTPGQGLQFLFEYFSETQRNKGNFPGRFSGRQFSNSRSEMNVSTLELGDSALYLCASSPGQGLWNTEAFFGQGTRLTVV.

The rearrangement uses TRBV2 and TRBJ1-2; D is ambiguous. The ends were cut back, 7 bases at V and 0 bases at J, with 12 bases in the middle. Germline V gene lookup returns CDR1 SNHLY and CDR2 FYNNEI. The CDR3 sequence is 14 residues long. CDR3 protein: CASTPEATNYGYTF. In DNA form, the CDR3 reads TGTGCCAGCACCCCCGAGGCGACTAACTATGGCTACACCTTC.

This rearrangement joins TRBV27 to TRBJ1-2, with TRBD1 identical over 9 bases. Germline V gene sequence: CDR1 MNHEY, CDR2 SMNVEV (reference sequence). V was clipped by 1 base and J by 7 bases; unmatched bases: 7. The CDR3 has 15 amino acids. Here the CDR3 DNA reads TGTGCCAGCAGTTTATTTGGGGGACAGGGATTTGGCTACACCTTC. This gives the protein CASSLFGGQGFGYTF.

The rearrangement joins TRBV4-3 to TRBJ2-7, with 7 bases that match TRBD2. V lost 2 bases, J lost 2 bases, and 9 bases stayed unmatched. The length of the CDR3 is 16 residues. CDR1 is LGHNA, CDR2 YSLEER, per germline. The CDR3 sequence: CASSQSTGRVAYEQYF. The CDR3, as DNA: TGCGCCAGCAGCCAATCCACGGGGAGGGTGGCCTACGAGCAGTACTTC.

The rearrangement links TRBV18 to TRBJ2-3; possibly TRBD1 for D (6 bases). The germline gives CDR1 KGHSH, CDR2 LQKENI. CDR3 size: 16 residues. With 3 bases removed from V and 0 bases from J, the gap between germline ends came to 13 bases. The CDR3 spells CASSPQGDISTDTQYF. The CDR3 DNA reads as TGTGCCAGCTCACCGCAAGGGGACATTAGCACAGATACGCAGTATTTT. The full variable domain, rest sourced from reference TRBV18 and TRBJ2-3, is NAGVMQNPRHLVRRRGQEARLRCSPMKGHSHVYWYRQLPEEGLKFMVYLQKENIIDESGMPKERFSAEFPKEGPSILRIQQVVRGDSAAYFCASSPQGDISTDTQYFGPGTRLTVL.

The gene calls are TRBV5-4 and TRBJ2-3; 10 nucleotides align to TRBD2. This CDR3 comprises 15 residues. The V gene end was trimmed by 0 bases and the J gene end by 5 bases; junction bases not matched to a gene: 3. Per germline, CDR1 SGHNT and CDR2 YYREEE (reference sequence). The CDR3 region has the DNA TGTGCCAGCAGCTTGGCCGGACTAGCGGTAGATACGCAGTATTTT. Amino acids: CASSLAGLAVDTQYF.

This rearrangement joins TRBV1 to TRBJ1-3. TRBV1 is a pseudogene. This CDR3 has 14 residues. In DNA form, the CDR3 reads TGCACCAGCCTTCCGAGGGCAACTGGAAACACCATATATTTT. This encodes CTSLPRATGNTIYF.

The rearrangement links TRBV7-2 to TRBJ2-7, with D perhaps TRBD2 (5 bases). The V gene lost 3 bases and the J gene lost 5 bases, with 14 bases spanning the gap. The CDR3 runs 14 residues. In germline, CDR1 is SGHTA, CDR2 FQGNSA. CDR3 sequence: CASSFHYGGDEQYF. CDR3 bases: TGTGCCAGCAGCTTCCATTACGGAGGAGACGAGCAGTACTTC.